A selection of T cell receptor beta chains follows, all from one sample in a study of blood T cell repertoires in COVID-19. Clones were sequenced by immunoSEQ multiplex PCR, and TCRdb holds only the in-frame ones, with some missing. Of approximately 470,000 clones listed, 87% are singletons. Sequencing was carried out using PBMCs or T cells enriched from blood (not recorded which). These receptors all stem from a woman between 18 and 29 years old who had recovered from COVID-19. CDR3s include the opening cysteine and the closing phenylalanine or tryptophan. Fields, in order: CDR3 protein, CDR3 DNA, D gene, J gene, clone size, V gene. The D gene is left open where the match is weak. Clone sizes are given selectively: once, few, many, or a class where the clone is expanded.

cdr3_aa: CASEGGSNQPQHF
cdr3_nt: TGTGCCAGCGAAGGAGGTAGCAATCAGCCCCAGCATTTT
d_call: -
j_call: TRBJ1-5
clone_size: -
v_call: TRBV2

cdr3_aa: CASSLNRGLVYEQYF
cdr3_nt: TGTGCCAGCAGCTTAAACAGGGGTCTTGTCTACGAGCAGTACTTC
d_call: TRBD1
j_call: TRBJ2-7
clone_size: -
v_call: TRBV5-6

cdr3_aa: CASSIGTGGSRQPQHF
cdr3_nt: TGTGCCAGTAGTATAGGAACAGGGGGCTCACGACAGCCCCAGCATTTT
d_call: TRBD1
j_call: TRBJ1-5
clone_size: -
v_call: TRBV19

cdr3_aa: CASSLASTLADEQFF
cdr3_nt: TGTGCCAGCAGCTTAGCCTCCACCTTGGCCGATGAGCAGTTCTTC
d_call: -
j_call: TRBJ2-1
clone_size: -
v_call: TRBV7-9

cdr3_aa: CASSRYRGPTYEQYF
cdr3_nt: TGTGCCAGCAGCCGATACAGGGGCCCTACCTACGAGCAGTACTTC
d_call: TRBD1
j_call: TRBJ2-7
clone_size: -
v_call: TRBV6-5

cdr3_aa: CASSGQGSQPQHF
cdr3_nt: TGCGCCAGCAGCGGGCAGGGCAGTCAGCCCCAGCATTTT
d_call: -
j_call: TRBJ1-5
clone_size: -
v_call: TRBV10-2

cdr3_aa: CASSWDLSDTQYF
cdr3_nt: TGTGCCAGCAGCTGGGACTTGTCAGATACGCAGTATTTT
d_call: -
j_call: TRBJ2-3
clone_size: -
v_call: TRBV7-2

cdr3_aa: CATSRARRDYGYTF
cdr3_nt: TGTGCCACCAGCAGAGCCAGGCGAGACTATGGCTACACCTTC
d_call: -
j_call: TRBJ1-2
clone_size: -
v_call: TRBV15

cdr3_aa: CASSPGADATQNQPQHF
cdr3_nt: TGTGCCAGCAGCCCCGGAGCGGACGCCACCCAAAATCAGCCCCAGCATTTT
d_call: -
j_call: TRBJ1-5
clone_size: -
v_call: TRBV7-9

cdr3_aa: CATSRGPTGTDSPLHF
cdr3_nt: TGTGCCACCAGCAGAGGCCCTACAGGGACGGATTCACCCCTCCACTTT
d_call: -
j_call: TRBJ1-6
clone_size: -
v_call: TRBV15

cdr3_aa: CASSSGRGSSYNEQFF
cdr3_nt: TGCGCCAGCAGCTCTGGACGGGGAAGCTCCTACAATGAGCAGTTCTTC
d_call: -
j_call: TRBJ2-1
clone_size: -
v_call: TRBV10-1

cdr3_aa: CASGAVTGVEVYEQYF
cdr3_nt: TGCGCCAGCGGCGCCGTAACAGGGGTTGAAGTTTACGAGCAGTACTTC
d_call: TRBD1
j_call: TRBJ2-7
clone_size: -
v_call: TRBV5-1

cdr3_aa: CAWSGLGDRGPTGSGYTF
cdr3_nt: TGTGCCTGGAGTGGGCTCGGGGACAGGGGACCCACTGGGAGTGGCTACACCTTC
d_call: TRBD1
j_call: TRBJ1-2
clone_size: -
v_call: TRBV30

cdr3_aa: CASSLQRGGYNEQFF
cdr3_nt: TGTGCCAGCAGCTTACAGAGGGGGGGATACAATGAGCAGTTCTTC
d_call: -
j_call: TRBJ2-1
clone_size: -
v_call: TRBV7-3

cdr3_aa: CASSYGRTNYGYTF
cdr3_nt: TGTGCCAGCAGTTACGGCAGAACTAACTATGGCTACACCTTC
d_call: -
j_call: TRBJ1-2
clone_size: -
v_call: TRBV6-5

cdr3_aa: CASRTGGKTEAFF
cdr3_nt: TGTGCCAGTAGGACAGGGGGAAAAACTGAAGCTTTCTTT
d_call: TRBD1
j_call: TRBJ1-1
clone_size: -
v_call: TRBV19

cdr3_aa: CASTQGYTEAFF
cdr3_nt: TGTGCCAGCACCCAGGGGTACACTGAAGCTTTCTTT
d_call: -
j_call: TRBJ1-1
clone_size: -
v_call: TRBV6-1

cdr3_aa: CASSIQGYTEAFF
cdr3_nt: TGTGCCAGTAGTATACAGGGATACACTGAAGCTTTCTTT
d_call: -
j_call: TRBJ1-1
clone_size: -
v_call: TRBV19

cdr3_aa: CASTTQRGLDEKLFF
cdr3_nt: TGTGCCAGCACAACCCAGCGGGGTCTTGACGAAAAACTGTTTTTT
d_call: -
j_call: TRBJ1-4
clone_size: -
v_call: TRBV9

cdr3_aa: CATRNDRDSPLHF
cdr3_nt: TGTGCCACCAGAAATGACAGGGATTCACCCCTCCACTTT
d_call: TRBD1
j_call: TRBJ1-6
clone_size: -
v_call: TRBV15

cdr3_aa: CASRTSLLSEQYF
cdr3_nt: TGTGCCAGTCGGACTTCCCTCCTCTCCGAGCAGTACTTC
d_call: -
j_call: TRBJ2-7
clone_size: -
v_call: TRBV6-5

cdr3_aa: CASSQTLLNTEAFF
cdr3_nt: TGTGCCAGCAGCCAGACACTTCTGAACACTGAAGCTTTCTTT
d_call: -
j_call: TRBJ1-1
clone_size: few
v_call: TRBV3-1/TRBV3-2

cdr3_aa: CASSLGLTSGATDTQYF
cdr3_nt: TGCGCCAGCAGCTTGGGCCTGACTAGCGGGGCCACAGATACGCAGTATTTT
d_call: TRBD2
j_call: TRBJ2-3
clone_size: -
v_call: TRBV5-1

cdr3_aa: CAWDSQGSSPLHF
cdr3_nt: TGTGCCTGGGATTCACAGGGAAGCTCACCCCTCCACTTT
d_call: -
j_call: TRBJ1-6
clone_size: -
v_call: TRBV30

cdr3_aa: CASSFAEGYDEQFF
cdr3_nt: TGCGCCAGCAGCTTTGCGGAGGGCTATGATGAGCAGTTCTTC
d_call: -
j_call: TRBJ2-1
clone_size: -
v_call: TRBV5-1

cdr3_aa: CASSQAQGRGHSGYTF
cdr3_nt: TGCGCCAGCAGCCAGGCCCAGGGGAGGGGACATTCGGGCTACACCTTC
d_call: -
j_call: TRBJ1-2
clone_size: -
v_call: TRBV4-1

cdr3_aa: CASAEDEGWADTQYF
cdr3_nt: TGTGCCAGCGCGGAAGACGAAGGTTGGGCAGATACGCAGTATTTT
d_call: -
j_call: TRBJ2-3
clone_size: -
v_call: TRBV9

cdr3_aa: CASSEAPRKTQYF
cdr3_nt: TGTGCCAGCAGTGAAGCCCCGAGGAAGACCCAGTACTTC
d_call: -
j_call: TRBJ2-5
clone_size: -
v_call: TRBV2

cdr3_aa: CAITGDRGGLGYTF
cdr3_nt: TGTGCCATCACAGGGGACAGGGGAGGACTTGGCTACACCTTC
d_call: TRBD1
j_call: TRBJ1-2
clone_size: -
v_call: TRBV10-3

cdr3_aa: CASSSRTGWSTDGYTF
cdr3_nt: TGTGCCAGCAGCTCCCGGACAGGGTGGTCTACCGATGGCTACACCTTC
d_call: TRBD1
j_call: TRBJ1-2
clone_size: once
v_call: TRBV9

cdr3_aa: CASSQDGTSSDTQYF
cdr3_nt: TGTGCCAGCAGCCAAGATGGGACTAGCTCAGATACGCAGTATTTT
d_call: TRBD2
j_call: TRBJ2-3
clone_size: -
v_call: TRBV4-2

cdr3_aa: CASSSGGDQPQHF
cdr3_nt: TGCGCCAGCAGCTCAGGGGGCGATCAGCCCCAGCATTTT
d_call: TRBD1
j_call: TRBJ1-5
clone_size: -
v_call: TRBV5-1

cdr3_aa: CASRTGRGAWEQYF
cdr3_nt: TGTGCCAGCAGAACCGGGCGGGGGGCTTGGGAGCAGTACTTC
d_call: TRBD2
j_call: TRBJ2-7
clone_size: -
v_call: TRBV6-5

cdr3_aa: CSVEGRYNTEAFF
cdr3_nt: TGCAGCGTTGAAGGCAGGTATAACACTGAAGCTTTCTTT
d_call: -
j_call: TRBJ1-1
clone_size: few
v_call: TRBV29-1

cdr3_aa: CAWVRDRGEAHTDEQFF
cdr3_nt: TGTGCCTGGGTCCGGGACAGGGGGGAGGCGCACACCGATGAGCAGTTCTTC
d_call: TRBD1
j_call: TRBJ2-1
clone_size: -
v_call: TRBV30

cdr3_aa: CASSPQENTEAFF
cdr3_nt: TGCGCCAGCAGTCCTCAGGAGAACACTGAAGCTTTCTTT
d_call: -
j_call: TRBJ1-1
clone_size: -
v_call: TRBV5-1

cdr3_aa: CASSVRRGRPGTDTQYF
cdr3_nt: TGTGCCAGCAGCGTACGGCGGGGGCGACCCGGGACAGATACGCAGTATTTT
d_call: -
j_call: TRBJ2-3
clone_size: -
v_call: TRBV7-9

cdr3_aa: CASTRKVLASGGDTQYF
cdr3_nt: TGTGCCAGCACCCGGAAGGTCCTGGCTAGCGGGGGGGATACGCAGTATTTT
d_call: TRBD2
j_call: TRBJ2-3
clone_size: once
v_call: TRBV5-8

cdr3_aa: CASSSTPDTQYF
cdr3_nt: TGTGCCAGCAGTTCTACCCCCGATACGCAGTATTTT
d_call: -
j_call: TRBJ2-3
clone_size: -
v_call: TRBV11-2

cdr3_aa: CASGTGGNTEAFF
cdr3_nt: TGTGCCAGCGGGACAGGGGGAAACACTGAAGCTTTCTTT
d_call: TRBD1
j_call: TRBJ1-1
clone_size: -
v_call: TRBV12-3/TRBV12-4

cdr3_aa: CASTPGLAGTDTQYF
cdr3_nt: TGTGCCAGCACCCCAGGGCTAGCGGGCACAGATACGCAGTATTTT
d_call: TRBD2
j_call: TRBJ2-3
clone_size: -
v_call: TRBV11-2

cdr3_aa: CASGTGTTLDTDTQYF
cdr3_nt: TGTGCCAGCGGGACCGGGACTACCCTCGACACAGATACGCAGTATTTT
d_call: TRBD2
j_call: TRBJ2-3
clone_size: -
v_call: TRBV2

cdr3_aa: CASSPQGDNQPQHF
cdr3_nt: TGTGCCAGCTCACCACAGGGGGACAATCAGCCCCAGCATTTT
d_call: -
j_call: TRBJ1-5
clone_size: -
v_call: TRBV18

cdr3_aa: CASSVWSEAFF
cdr3_nt: TGTGCCAGCAGTGTATGGAGTGAAGCTTTCTTT
d_call: -
j_call: TRBJ1-1
clone_size: once
v_call: TRBV2

cdr3_aa: CASSPHGQVFSYNEQFF
cdr3_nt: TGTGCCAGCAGCCCCCACGGACAGGTATTCTCCTACAATGAGCAGTTCTTC
d_call: TRBD1
j_call: TRBJ2-1
clone_size: -
v_call: TRBV3-1/TRBV3-2

cdr3_aa: CASSLKGRGRETQYF
cdr3_nt: TGTGCCAGCAGTTTAAAAGGGAGGGGTAGAGAGACCCAGTACTTC
d_call: TRBD2
j_call: TRBJ2-5
clone_size: once
v_call: TRBV27

cdr3_aa: CASSLGQGASETQYF
cdr3_nt: TGCGCCAGCAGCTTGGGTCAGGGTGCATCAGAGACCCAGTACTTC
d_call: -
j_call: TRBJ2-5
clone_size: -
v_call: TRBV5-1

cdr3_aa: CASSGSGKGASQNGYTF
cdr3_nt: TGCGCCAGCAGTGGGTCCGGTAAGGGGGCCTCTCAAAATGGCTACACCTTC
d_call: TRBD1
j_call: TRBJ1-2
clone_size: -
v_call: TRBV10-1

cdr3_aa: CASKGGGDTGELFF
cdr3_nt: TGCGCCAGCAAAGGGGGAGGGGACACCGGGGAGCTGTTTTTT
d_call: -
j_call: TRBJ2-2
clone_size: -
v_call: TRBV5-1

cdr3_aa: CASSLGPNQPQHF
cdr3_nt: TGTGCCAGCAGTCTAGGCCCTAATCAGCCCCAGCATTTT
d_call: -
j_call: TRBJ1-5
clone_size: -
v_call: TRBV27

cdr3_aa: CATSRDPTNTIYF
cdr3_nt: TGTGCCACCAGCAGAGACCCTACAAACACCATATATTTT
d_call: -
j_call: TRBJ1-3
clone_size: -
v_call: TRBV15

cdr3_aa: CASSPGQGANYGYTF
cdr3_nt: TGTGCCAGCTCACCTGGACAGGGTGCTAACTATGGCTACACCTTC
d_call: TRBD1
j_call: TRBJ1-2
clone_size: -
v_call: TRBV18

cdr3_aa: CASSLGVAGNEQFF
cdr3_nt: TGTGCCAGCAGCCTAGGGGTAGCGGGGAATGAGCAGTTCTTC
d_call: TRBD2
j_call: TRBJ2-1
clone_size: few
v_call: TRBV7-2

cdr3_aa: CASSHGTPSNNSPLHF
cdr3_nt: TGCGCCAGCTCTCACGGGACACCCTCAAATAATTCACCCCTCCACTTT
d_call: -
j_call: TRBJ1-6
clone_size: -
v_call: TRBV5-1